These 21 T cell receptor beta chains were all obtained from the same sample, sequenced in a study of blood T cell repertoires in COVID-19. The table came from immunoSEQ multiplex PCR; TCRdb's copy has only in-frame clones and leaves some out. The sample lists 90,000 to 150,000 clones, 85% to 90% seen once, with roughly 11% in the top ten. Sequences were obtained from peripheral blood. Receptor source: a man older than 75 with acute or convalescent COVID-19.

The chain has TRBV7-8 and TRBJ2-7; 11 bases fit TRBD1. Germline assignment: CDR1 SGHVS and CDR2 FQNEAQ. The CDR3 spans 15 residues. Trimming took 2 bases from V and 5 from J; bases not matched to a gene: 5. The CDR3 DNA follows: TGTGCCAGCAGCTTAAAGGACAGGGGGCCCGACGAGCAGTACTTC. Translation: CASSLKDRGPDEQYF.

The chain combines TRBV3-1 (or the pseudogene TRBV3-2) with TRBJ1-1, with D perhaps matching TRBD1 (6 bases). V gave up 6 bases and J gave up 1 base, with 15 bases separating them. Per germline, CDR1 LGHDT and CDR2 YNNKEL (reference sequence). This CDR3 contains 15 residues. CDR3 nucleotide sequence: TGTGCCAGCAGGCTGGGGGGGACACCGAACACTGAAGCTTTCTTT. Translating it yields CASRLGGTPNTEAFF.

The DNA of the CDR3 is TGTGCCAGCAGGGGAGGGGCAGGTGGCTACACCTTC. Translated, it gives CASRGGAGGYTF. This chain uses TRBV27 with TRBJ1-2, with TRBD1 as a possible D gene (5 bases). The CDR3 is 12 amino acids. V was trimmed by 6 bases and J by 7 bases, leaving 12 bases between them. CDR1 and CDR2 from the germline V gene are MNHEY and SMNVEV (reference sequence).

The V call is TRBV18, the J call TRBJ1-3, with a possible D match to TRBD1 (6 bases). This CDR3 region has 13 residues. The V gene's germline CDR1 is KGHSH and CDR2 LQKENI. V gave up 4 bases and J gave up 2 bases, with 6 bases separating them. CDR3 region: CASSQGAGNTIYF. The CDR3 coding sequence is TGTGCCAGCTCACAGGGGGCTGGAAACACCATATATTTT.

The chain uses TRBV7-8 and TRBJ1-5, with D tentatively TRBD1 (5 bases). This CDR3 has 19 residues. CDR1 and CDR2 from the germline V gene are SGHVS and FQNEAQ. V shed 6 bases and J shed 0 bases, with 24 bases lying between them. CDR3 bases: TGTGCCAGCAGGAGCTTATACAGGTCGACAGCGCATAGCAATCAGCCCCAGCATTTT. The encoded protein is CASRSLYRSTAHSNQPQHF. The full variable domain, with the rest looked up from reference TRBV7-8 and TRBJ1-5, is GAGVSQSPRYKVAKRGQDVALRCDPISGHVSLFWYQQALGQGPEFLTYFQNEAQLDKSGLPSDRFFAERPEGSVSTLKIQRTQQEDSAVYLCASRSLYRSTAHSNQPQHFGDGTRLSIL.

The rearrangement joins TRBV5-4 to TRBJ1-2, with D maybe TRBD1 (6 bases). The CDR3 is 14 amino acids. The germline V and J ends were trimmed by 3 bases and 4 bases, with 13 bases remaining between them. The germline V gene has CDR1 SGHNT and CDR2 YYREEE (reference sequence). As DNA, the CDR3 is TGTGCCAGCAGCTATAATACAGGGTCCTATGGCTACACCTTC. Protein: CASSYNTGSYGYTF.

The gene calls are TRBV3-1 (or the pseudogene TRBV3-2) and TRBJ1-5, with D tentatively TRBD1 (6 bases). Germline V lookup: CDR1 LGHDT, CDR2 YNNKEL (reference sequence). Between the trimmed V and J ends, which lost 4 bases and 4 bases, there was a span of 17 bases. This CDR3 is built from 16 residues. CDR3 nucleotide sequence: TGTGCCAGCAGCCCGAAAGGCAGGGGCGCGAATCAGCCCCAGCATTTT. This encodes CASSPKGRGANQPQHF.

The chain combines TRBV5-1 with TRBJ1-1; D remains unclear. The CDR3 runs 14 residues. The germline CDR1 and CDR2 sequences are SGHRS and YFSETQ. V lost 0 bases to trimming and J lost 8 bases, with 14 bases between them. CDR3 nucleotides: TGCGCCAGCAGCTTGGGGGCCAATAGCGGGGAAGCTTTCTTT. Residues: CASSLGANSGEAFF.

The CDR3 loop reads CATSDISRTSGDLGEQFF. The CDR3 coding sequence is TGTGCCACCAGTGATATTTCCCGGACTAGCGGGGACTTGGGTGAGCAGTTCTTC. This rearrangement joins TRBV24-1 to TRBJ2-1; 12 bases agree with TRBD2. There are 18 residues in the CDR3. Germline V gene sequence: CDR1 KGHDR, CDR2 SFDVKD. Germline trimming cut 3 bases from V and 9 bases from J; bases unmatched to any gene: 14.

The rearrangement joins TRBV2 to TRBJ2-7; the match to TRBD2 covers 9 bases. V was pared by 4 bases and J by 7 bases, with 5 bases of the junction left unmatched. This CDR3 has 13 amino acids. CDR1 is SNHLY and CDR2 is FYNNEI in the germline V gene. In nucleotides, the CDR3 is TGTGCCAGCAGTGCGGTGCGGGAGGGGGAGCAGTACTTC. This sequence encodes CASSAVREGEQYF.

The rearrangement uses TRBV6-5 and TRBJ1-2; TRBD1 aligns across 12 bases. The J segment lost 7 bases and the V segment lost 6 bases, leaving 6 bases of the junction unmatched. Germline CDR1 reads MNHEY; CDR2 reads SVGAGI. This CDR3 is 14 amino acids long. CDR3 residues: CASSPGQGALGYTF. In DNA, the CDR3 is TGTGCCAGCAGCCCGGGACAGGGGGCACTTGGCTACACCTTC.

The chain combines TRBV20-1 with TRBJ2-7; TRBD2 aligns across 11 bases. Germline trimming cut 3 bases from V and 0 bases from J; bases unmatched to any gene: 4. CDR3 length: 15 residues. Per the germline V gene, CDR1 is DFQATT and CDR2 is SNEGSKA (reference sequence). The CDR3 is CSASPLAGGSYEQYF. The CDR3 region has the DNA TGCAGTGCTAGTCCGCTAGCGGGGGGCTCCTACGAGCAGTACTTC.

V gene TRBV30 combines with J gene TRBJ1-1; D is ambiguous. Trimming pared 4 bases from V and 4 bases from J, leaving 7 bases between. The CDR3 is 11 amino acids. Germline V lookup: CDR1 GTSNPN, CDR2 SVGIG (reference sequence). The DNA for the CDR3 is TGTGCCTGGATCAGTGTCACTGAAGCTTTCTTT. It yields the protein CAWISVTEAFF. The variable domain in full, completed from reference TRBV30 and TRBJ1-1, reads SQTIHQWPATLVQPVGSPLSLECTVEGTSNPNLYWYRQAAGRGLQLLFYSVGIGQISSEVPQNLSASRPQDRQFILSSKKLLLSDSGFYLCAWISVTEAFFGQGTRLTVV.

This chain links TRBV19 with TRBJ2-2; no reliable D call. The ends were cut back, 5 bases at V and 1 base at J, with 14 bases in the middle. Germline lookup yields CDR1 LNHDA and CDR2 SQIVND (reference sequence). This CDR3 is 16 amino acids long. CDR3 in DNA: TGTGCCAGTAGTTCCCTCCTCGGCGGGAACACCGGGGAGCTGTTTTTT. It yields the protein CASSSLLGGNTGELFF.

V is TRBV18 and J is TRBJ2-7, with unresolved D. Per germline, CDR1 KGHSH and CDR2 LQKENI. Trimming left V 0 bases short and J 5 bases short, with 11 bases between. The CDR3 consists of 14 residues. The CDR3 here is CASSPPASRDEQYF. The CDR3 bases are TGTGCCAGCTCACCACCTGCGTCTCGGGACGAGCAGTACTTC.

The rearrangement joins TRBV12-5 to TRBJ1-1; unclear D gene. CDR1 LGHNT and CDR2 FRNRAP come from the germline V gene. V gave up 5 bases and J gave up 5 bases, with 18 bases separating them. The CDR3 is 15 residues long. The CDR3 DNA sequence: TGTGCTAGTGGTCCCCGCCAGGATCTAAGGACTGAAGCTTTCTTT. This sequence encodes CASGPRQDLRTEAFF.

This rearrangement joins TRBV19 to TRBJ2-1, with a possible D match to TRBD2 (6 bases). Germline CDR1 and CDR2: LNHDA and SQIVND (reference sequence). The germline V and J ends were trimmed by 1 base and 15 bases, with 13 bases remaining between them. The CDR3 sequence is 12 residues long. The CDR3 nucleotides are TGTGCCAGTAGTATAGGTGGGGGGTCCTCGTTCTTC. It is translated as CASSIGGGSSFF.

The gene calls are TRBV7-2 and TRBJ1-2, with 9 positions matching TRBD1. Looked up from germline, CDR1 is SGHTA and CDR2 is FQGNSA. CDR3 length: 18 amino acids. V shed 1 base, J shed 1 base, and the junction held 10 bases outside the gene matches. The CDR3: CASSLGSGTGSINYGYTF. The CDR3 nucleotides are TGTGCCAGCAGCTTAGGGAGCGGGACAGGGAGCATTAACTATGGCTACACCTTC. The full variable domain, with the rest looked up from reference TRBV7-2 and TRBJ1-2, is GAGVSQSPSNKVTEKGKDVELRCDPISGHTALYWYRQSLGQGLEFLIYFQGNSAPDKSGLPSDRFSAERTGGSVSTLTIQRTQQEDSAVYLCASSLGSGTGSINYGYTFGSGTRLTVV.

The chain joins TRBV18 to TRBJ1-2; 7 nucleotides line up with TRBD1. The CDR3 runs 14 residues. V trimming: 6 bases; J trimming: 4 bases; junction bases outside the gene matches: 8. Per germline, CDR1 KGHSH and CDR2 LQKENI. The CDR3 loop is CASSGDDRVYGYTF. For the CDR3, the DNA is TGTGCCAGCTCGGGGGATGACAGGGTCTATGGCTACACCTTC.

The chain joins TRBV18 to TRBJ1-3, with D perhaps TRBD1 (5 bases). This CDR3 contains 17 residues. Per the germline V gene, CDR1 is KGHSH and CDR2 is LQKENI. V was cut by 3 bases and J by 4 bases, with 19 bases left in between. In DNA, the CDR3 is TGTGCCAGCTCACCCTTCGGGACTTCTTCGTCCGGAAACACCATATATTTT. Residues: CASSPFGTSSSGNTIYF.

The gene calls are TRBV5-1 and TRBJ2-1; perhaps TRBD2 as D (5 bases). Trimming shortened V by 1 base and J by 4 bases, and 12 bases separated the two germline ends. The CDR3 extends over 15 amino acids. Looked up from germline, CDR1 is SGHRS and CDR2 is YFSETQ. CDR3 DNA sequence: TGCGCCAGCAGCTTGCCGTCAGGAGGATACAATGAGCAGTTCTTC. This codes for CASSLPSGGYNEQFF.